This TCR beta chain was captured by sequencing in a study of cytomegalovirus exposure and HLA in healthy donors. As to this clone: As yet, its antigen is unknown.

Study-level findings and limits: A later analysis showed TCR association rates differing by HLA locus, peaking at DRB1 and lowest at HLA-C. Researchers counted 150 to 200 TCR beta chains as cytomegalovirus-associated.

Germline CDR1 MRHNA, CDR2 SNTAGT. The CDR3 contains 15 residues. V lost 6 bases to trimming and J lost 2 bases; unmatched junction nucleotides: 1. The PCR contained 60 Vbeta and 13 Jbeta primers. Here immunoSEQ multiplex PCR was the method, and the copy in TCRdb shows in-frame clones only, minus some. The data show under 200,000 clones, 82% seen once. This chain joins TRBV6-4 and TRBJ2-3; TRBD2 matches 14 bases. The sample was PBMCs. This receptor was identified in a woman aged 18-29 years in good health and CMV-seronegative. The CDR3 nucleotides are TGTGCCAGCAGGACTAGCGGGGGGGCCACAGATACGCAGTATTTT. It codes for CASRTSGGATDTQYF.